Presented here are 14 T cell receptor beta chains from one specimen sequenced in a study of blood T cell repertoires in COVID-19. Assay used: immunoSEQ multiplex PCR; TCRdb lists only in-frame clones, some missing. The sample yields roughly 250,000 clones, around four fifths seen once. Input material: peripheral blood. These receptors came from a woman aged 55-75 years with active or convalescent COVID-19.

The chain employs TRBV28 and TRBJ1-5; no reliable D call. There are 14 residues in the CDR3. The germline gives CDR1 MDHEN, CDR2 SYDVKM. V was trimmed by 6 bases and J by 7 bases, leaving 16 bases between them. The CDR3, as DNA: TGTGCCAGCAGATACCCAATGGTGGGCCAGCCCCAGCATTTT. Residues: CASRYPMVGQPQHF. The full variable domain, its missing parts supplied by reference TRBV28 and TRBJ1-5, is DVKVTQSSRYLVKRTGEKVFLECVQDMDHENMFWYRQDPGLGLRLIYFSYDVKMKEKGDIPEGYSVSREKKERFSLILESASTNQTSMYLCASRYPMVGQPQHFGDGTRLSIL.

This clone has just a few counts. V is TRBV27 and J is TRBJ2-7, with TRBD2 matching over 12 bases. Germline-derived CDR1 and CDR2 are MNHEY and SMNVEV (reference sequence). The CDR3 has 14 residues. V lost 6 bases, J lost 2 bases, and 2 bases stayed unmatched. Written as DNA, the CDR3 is TGTGCCAGCAGGACTAGCGGGAGACCCTACGAGCAGTACTTC. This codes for CASRTSGRPYEQYF.

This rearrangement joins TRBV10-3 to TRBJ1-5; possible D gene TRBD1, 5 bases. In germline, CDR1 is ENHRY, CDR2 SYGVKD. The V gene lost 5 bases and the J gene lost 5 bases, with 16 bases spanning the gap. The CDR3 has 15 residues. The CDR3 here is CAISPGAGSYQPQHF. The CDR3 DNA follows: TGTGCCATCAGTCCTGGGGCAGGGTCGTATCAGCCCCAGCATTTT.

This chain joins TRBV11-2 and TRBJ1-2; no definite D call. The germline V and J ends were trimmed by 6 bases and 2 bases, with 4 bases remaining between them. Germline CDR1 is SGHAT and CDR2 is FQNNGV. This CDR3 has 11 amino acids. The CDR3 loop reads CASSQNYGYTF. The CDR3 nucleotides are TGTGCCAGCAGTCAGAACTATGGCTACACCTTC. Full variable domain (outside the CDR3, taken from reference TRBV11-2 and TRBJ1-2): EAGVAQSPRYKIIEKRQSVAFWCNPISGHATLYWYQQILGQGPKLLIQFQNNGVVDDSQLPKDRFSAERLKGVDSTLKIQPAKLEDSAVYLCASSQNYGYTFGSGTRLTVV.

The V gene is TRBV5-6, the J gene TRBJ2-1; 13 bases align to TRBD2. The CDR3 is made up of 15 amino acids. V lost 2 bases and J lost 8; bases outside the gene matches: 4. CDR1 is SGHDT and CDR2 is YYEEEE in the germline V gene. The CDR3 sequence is CASSLGLAGVYEQFF. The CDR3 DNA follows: TGTGCCAGCAGCTTAGGACTAGCGGGAGTTTATGAGCAGTTCTTC.

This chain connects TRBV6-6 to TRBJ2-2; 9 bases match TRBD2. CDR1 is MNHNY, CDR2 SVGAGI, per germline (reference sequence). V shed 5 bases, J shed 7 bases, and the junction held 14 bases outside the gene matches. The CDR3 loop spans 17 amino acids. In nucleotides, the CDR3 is TGTGCCAGCAGTCCACGTGTTAGCGGGAGTTGGAACGGGGAGCTGTTTTTT. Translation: CASSPRVSGSWNGELFF.

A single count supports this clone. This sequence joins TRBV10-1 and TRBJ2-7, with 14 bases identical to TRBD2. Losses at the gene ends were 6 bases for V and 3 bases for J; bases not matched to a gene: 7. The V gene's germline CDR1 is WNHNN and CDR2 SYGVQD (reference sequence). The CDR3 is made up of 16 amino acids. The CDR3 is CASSAGLAGEGYEQYF. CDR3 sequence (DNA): TGCGCCAGCAGCGCGGGACTAGCGGGAGAGGGCTACGAGCAGTACTTC.

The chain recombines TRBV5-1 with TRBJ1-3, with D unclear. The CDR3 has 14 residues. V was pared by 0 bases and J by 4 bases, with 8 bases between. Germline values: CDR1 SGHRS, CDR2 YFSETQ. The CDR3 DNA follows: TGCGCCAGCAGCTTGGTTCCGGGAGGAAACACCATATATTTT. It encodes CASSLVPGGNTIYF.

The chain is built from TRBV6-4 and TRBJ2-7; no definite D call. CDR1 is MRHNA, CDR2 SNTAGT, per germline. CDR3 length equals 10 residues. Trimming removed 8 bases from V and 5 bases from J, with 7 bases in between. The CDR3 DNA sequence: TGTGCCAGCCCACACAACGAGCAGTACGTC. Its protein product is CASPHNEQYV.

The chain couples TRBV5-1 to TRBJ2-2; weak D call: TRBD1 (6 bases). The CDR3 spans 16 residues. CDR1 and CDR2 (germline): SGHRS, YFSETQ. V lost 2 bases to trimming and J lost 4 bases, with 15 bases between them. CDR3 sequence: CASSFGTRRATGELFF. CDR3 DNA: TGCGCCAGCAGCTTCGGGACACGCCGTGCCACCGGGGAGCTGTTTTTT.

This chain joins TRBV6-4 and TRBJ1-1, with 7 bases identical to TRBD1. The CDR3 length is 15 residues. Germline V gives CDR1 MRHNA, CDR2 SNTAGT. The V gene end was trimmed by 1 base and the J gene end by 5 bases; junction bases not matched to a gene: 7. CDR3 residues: CASSDFGSQGTEAFF. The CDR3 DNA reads TGTGCCAGCAGTGACTTTGGCTCACAGGGGACTGAAGCTTTCTTT.

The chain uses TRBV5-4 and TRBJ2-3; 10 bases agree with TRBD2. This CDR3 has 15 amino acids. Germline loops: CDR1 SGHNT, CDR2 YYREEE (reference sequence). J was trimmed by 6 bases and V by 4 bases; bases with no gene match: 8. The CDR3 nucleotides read TGTGCCAGCAGCCCTCGACTAGCGGGCTCCGATACGCAGTATTTT. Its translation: CASSPRLAGSDTQYF.

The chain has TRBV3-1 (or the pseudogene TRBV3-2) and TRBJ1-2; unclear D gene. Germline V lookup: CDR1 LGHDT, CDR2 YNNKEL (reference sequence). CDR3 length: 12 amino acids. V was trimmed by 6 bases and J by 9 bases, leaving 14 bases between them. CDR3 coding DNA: TGTGCCAGCAGAGCTCCGGAGGCCAGCTACACCTTC. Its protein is CASRAPEASYTF.

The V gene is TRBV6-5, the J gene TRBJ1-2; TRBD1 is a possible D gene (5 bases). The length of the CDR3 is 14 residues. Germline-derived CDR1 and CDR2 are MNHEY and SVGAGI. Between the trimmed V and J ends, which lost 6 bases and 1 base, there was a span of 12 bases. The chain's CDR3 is CASSPNQGNYGYTF. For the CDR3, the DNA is TGTGCCAGCAGCCCGAATCAGGGTAACTATGGCTACACCTTC.